The sequence of this T cell receptor beta chain was determined in a study of CD8 T cells in Susac syndrome. Study-level findings and limits: Acknowledgment was made by the study that its TCR sequencing and HLA analysis involved a relatively small number of individuals.

Roughly 0.45 to 1 ug RNA was reverse transcribed with random hexamers. Multiplex PCR with immunoSEQ amplified the TCR beta CDR3 across 54 Vbeta and 13 Jbeta. One entry per CDR3 protein results from TCRdb running MiXCR on the immunoSEQ multiplex PCR reads. The sample holds hundreds of thousands of distinct CDR3 sequences, nearly 97% seen once. The germline CDR1 and CDR2 sequences are LGHDT and YNNKEL (reference sequence). V was clipped by 4 bases and J by 6 bases, with 13 bases between them. This CDR3 contains 14 residues. About this clonotype itself: What it binds is not known.

TCR beta sequencing was performed on blood CD8+ and CD4+ T cells. The receptor was derived from a human donor with multiple sclerosis. Sequenced sample: CD4+ T cells from PBMCs. The chain couples TRBV3-1 to TRBJ1-5; D gene ambiguous. The CDR3 nucleotides read TGTGCCAGCAGCCGAACTGGGGTAGGTCAGCCCCAGCATTTT. Translating gives CASSRTGVGQPQHF.